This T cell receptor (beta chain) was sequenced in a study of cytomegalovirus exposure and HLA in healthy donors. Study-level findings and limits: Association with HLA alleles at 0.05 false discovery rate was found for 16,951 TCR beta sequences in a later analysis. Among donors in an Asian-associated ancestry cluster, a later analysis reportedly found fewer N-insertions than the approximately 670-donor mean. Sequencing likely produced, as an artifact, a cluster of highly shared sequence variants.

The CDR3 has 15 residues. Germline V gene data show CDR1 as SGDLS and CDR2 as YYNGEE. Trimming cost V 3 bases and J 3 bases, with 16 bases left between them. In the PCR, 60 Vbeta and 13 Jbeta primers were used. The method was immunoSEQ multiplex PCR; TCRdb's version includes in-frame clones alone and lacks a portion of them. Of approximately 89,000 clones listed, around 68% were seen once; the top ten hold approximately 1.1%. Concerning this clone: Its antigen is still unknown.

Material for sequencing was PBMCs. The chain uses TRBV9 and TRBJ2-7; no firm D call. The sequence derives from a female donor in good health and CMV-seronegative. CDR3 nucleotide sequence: TGTGCCAGCAGCGCCTCTTTCCAGGCAAACTACGAGCAGTACTTC. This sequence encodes CASSASFQANYEQYF. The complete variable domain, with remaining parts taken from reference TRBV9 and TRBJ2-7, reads DSGVTQTPKHLITATGQRVTLRCSPRSGDLSVYWYQQSLDQGLQFLIQYYNGEERAKGNILERFSAQQFPDLHSELNLSSLELGDSALYFCASSASFQANYEQYFGPGTRLTVT.